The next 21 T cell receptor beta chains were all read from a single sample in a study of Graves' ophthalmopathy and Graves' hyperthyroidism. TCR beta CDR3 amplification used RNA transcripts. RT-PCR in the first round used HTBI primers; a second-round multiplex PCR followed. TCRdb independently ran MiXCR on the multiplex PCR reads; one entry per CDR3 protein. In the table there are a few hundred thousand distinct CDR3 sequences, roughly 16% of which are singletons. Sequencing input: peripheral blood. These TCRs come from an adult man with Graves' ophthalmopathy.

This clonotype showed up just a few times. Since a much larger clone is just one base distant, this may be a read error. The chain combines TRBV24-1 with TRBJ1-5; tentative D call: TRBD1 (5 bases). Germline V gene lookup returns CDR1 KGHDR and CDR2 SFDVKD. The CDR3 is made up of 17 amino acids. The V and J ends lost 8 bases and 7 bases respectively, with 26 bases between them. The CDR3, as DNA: TGTGCCACCACTGACCCGAAGACCGGGACTATCGACCAGCCCCAGCATTTT. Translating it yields CATTDPKTGTIDQPQHF.

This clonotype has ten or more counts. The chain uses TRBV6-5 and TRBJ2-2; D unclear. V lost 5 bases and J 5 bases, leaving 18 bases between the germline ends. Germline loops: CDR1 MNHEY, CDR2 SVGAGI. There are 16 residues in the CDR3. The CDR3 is CASSPKTPQTTGELFF. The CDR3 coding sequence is TGTGCCAGCAGTCCTAAGACACCACAGACTACCGGGGAGCTGTTTTTT.

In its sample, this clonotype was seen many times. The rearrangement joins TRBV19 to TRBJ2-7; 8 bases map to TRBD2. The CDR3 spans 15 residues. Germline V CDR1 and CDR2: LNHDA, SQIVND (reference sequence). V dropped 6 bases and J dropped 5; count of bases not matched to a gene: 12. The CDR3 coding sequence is TGTGCCAGTAGCACGGGGGGGGCAAGTGGCCACGAGCAGTACTTC. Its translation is CASSTGGASGHEQYF.

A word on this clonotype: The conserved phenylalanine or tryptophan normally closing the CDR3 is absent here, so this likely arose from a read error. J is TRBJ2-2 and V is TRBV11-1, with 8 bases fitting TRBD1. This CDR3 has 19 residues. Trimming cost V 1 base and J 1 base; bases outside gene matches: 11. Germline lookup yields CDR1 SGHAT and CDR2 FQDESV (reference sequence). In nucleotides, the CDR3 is TGTGCCAGCAGCTTAGGGTATCAAACAGGGGGACAGAACACCGGGGAGCTGTTTCTT. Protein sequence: CASSLGYQTGGQNTGELFL.

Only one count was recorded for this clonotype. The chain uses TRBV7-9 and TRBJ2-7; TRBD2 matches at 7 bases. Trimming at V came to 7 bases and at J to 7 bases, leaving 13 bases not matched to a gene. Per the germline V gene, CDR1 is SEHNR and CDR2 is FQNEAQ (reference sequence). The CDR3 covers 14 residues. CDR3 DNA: TGTGCCAGCACGGCGGCCGGGACTAATTTTGAGCAGTACTTC. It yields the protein CASTAAGTNFEQYF.

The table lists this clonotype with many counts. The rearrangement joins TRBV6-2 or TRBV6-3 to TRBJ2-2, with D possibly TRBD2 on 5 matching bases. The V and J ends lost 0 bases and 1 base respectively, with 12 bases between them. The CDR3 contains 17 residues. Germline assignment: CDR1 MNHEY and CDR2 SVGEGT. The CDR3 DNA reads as TGTGCCAGCAGTTACTCTCGTGGGAGAGTGAACACCGGGGAGCTGTTTTTT. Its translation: CASSYSRGRVNTGELFF.

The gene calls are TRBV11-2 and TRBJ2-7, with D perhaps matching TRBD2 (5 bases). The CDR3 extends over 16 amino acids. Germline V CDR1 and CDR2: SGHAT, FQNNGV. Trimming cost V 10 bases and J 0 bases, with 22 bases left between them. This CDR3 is CATSDSGRGNSYEQYF. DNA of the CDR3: TGTGCCACCAGTGATTCAGGCCGGGGAAACTCCTACGAGCAGTACTTC.

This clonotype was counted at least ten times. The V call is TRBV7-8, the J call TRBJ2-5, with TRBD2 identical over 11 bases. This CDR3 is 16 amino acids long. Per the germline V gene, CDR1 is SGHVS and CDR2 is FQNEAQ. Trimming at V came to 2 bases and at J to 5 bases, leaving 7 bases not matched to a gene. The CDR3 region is CASSLQTSGIKETQYF. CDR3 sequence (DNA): TGTGCCAGCAGCTTACAGACTAGCGGGATCAAGGAGACCCAGTACTTC.

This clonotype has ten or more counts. CDR3 coding DNA: TGTGCCAGCACCTCCACTAGCGGGAGGGCCGACACCGGGGAGCTGTTTTTT. It codes for CASTSTSGRADTGELFF. This chain uses TRBV25-1 with TRBJ2-2, with 13 positions matching TRBD2. Trimming took 7 bases from V and 3 from J; bases not matched to a gene: 8. Germline loops: CDR1 MGHDK, CDR2 SYGVNS. The CDR3 loop spans 17 amino acids. The whole variable domain, remainder taken from reference TRBV25-1 and TRBJ2-2, is EADIYQTPRYLVIGTGKKITLECSQTMGHDKMYWYQQDPGMELHLIHYSYGVNSTEKGDLSSESTVSRIRTEHFPLTLESARPSHTSQYLCASTSTSGRADTGELFFGEGSRLTVL.

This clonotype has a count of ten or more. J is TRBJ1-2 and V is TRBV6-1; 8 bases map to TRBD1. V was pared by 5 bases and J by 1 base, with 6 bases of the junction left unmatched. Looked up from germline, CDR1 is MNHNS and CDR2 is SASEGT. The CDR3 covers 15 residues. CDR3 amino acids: CASSPNGQGNYGYTF. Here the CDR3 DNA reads TGTGCCAGCAGTCCGAACGGACAGGGTAACTATGGCTACACCTTC.

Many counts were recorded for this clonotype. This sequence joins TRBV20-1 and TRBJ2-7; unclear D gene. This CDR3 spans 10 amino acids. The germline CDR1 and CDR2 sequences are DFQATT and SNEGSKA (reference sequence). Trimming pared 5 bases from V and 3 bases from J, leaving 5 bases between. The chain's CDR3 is CSALLYEQYF. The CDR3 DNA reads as TGCAGTGCTCTCCTCTACGAGCAGTACTTC.

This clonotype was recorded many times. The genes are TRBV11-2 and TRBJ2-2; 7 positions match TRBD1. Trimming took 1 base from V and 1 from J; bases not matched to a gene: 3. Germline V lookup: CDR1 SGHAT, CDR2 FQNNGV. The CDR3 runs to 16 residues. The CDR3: CASSLGQGGNTGELFF. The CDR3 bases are TGTGCCAGCAGCTTAGGACAGGGCGGGAACACCGGGGAGCTGTTTTTT. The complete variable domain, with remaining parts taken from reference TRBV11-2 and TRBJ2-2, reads EAGVAQSPRYKIIEKRQSVAFWCNPISGHATLYWYQQILGQGPKLLIQFQNNGVVDDSQLPKDRFSAERLKGVDSTLKIQPAKLEDSAVYLCASSLGQGGNTGELFFGEGSRLTVL.

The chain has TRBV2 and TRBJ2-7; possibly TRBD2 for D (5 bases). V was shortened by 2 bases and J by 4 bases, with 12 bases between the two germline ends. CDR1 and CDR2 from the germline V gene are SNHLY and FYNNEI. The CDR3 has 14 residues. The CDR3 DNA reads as TGTGCCAGCAGTGAATGGACTGAACGGTACGAGCAGTACTTC. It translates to CASSEWTERYEQYF.

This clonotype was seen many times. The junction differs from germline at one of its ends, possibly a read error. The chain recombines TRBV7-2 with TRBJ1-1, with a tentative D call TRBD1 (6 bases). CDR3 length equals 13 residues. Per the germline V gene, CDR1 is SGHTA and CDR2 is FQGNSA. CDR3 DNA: TGTGCCAGCAGCTTAATGGGGTCGGGGGCCCGGGTCTTT. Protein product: CASSLMGSGARVF.

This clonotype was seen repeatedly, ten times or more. CDR3 in DNA: TGCGCCAGCAGCTTATTACAGGGAGGGGACGAGCAGTACTTC. Residues: CASSLLQGGDEQYF. The chain recombines TRBV5-1 with TRBJ2-7; perhaps TRBD2 as D (7 bases). The V end lost 2 bases, the J end lost 5 bases, and 14 bases lay between the germline ends. The CDR3 loop spans 14 amino acids. Germline V gene lookup returns CDR1 SGHRS and CDR2 YFSETQ.

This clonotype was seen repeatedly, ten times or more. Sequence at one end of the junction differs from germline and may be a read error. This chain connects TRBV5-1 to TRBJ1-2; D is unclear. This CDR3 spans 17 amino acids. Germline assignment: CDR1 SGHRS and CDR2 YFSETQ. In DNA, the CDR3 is TGCGCCAGCAGCTTGGTGGGTCCCCAACTACCTAACCATGGCTACACCTTC. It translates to CASSLVGPQLPNHGYTF.

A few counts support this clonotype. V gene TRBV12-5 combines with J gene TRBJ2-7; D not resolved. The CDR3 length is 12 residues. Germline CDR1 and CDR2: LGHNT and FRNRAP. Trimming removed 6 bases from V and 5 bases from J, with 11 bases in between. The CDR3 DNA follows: TGTGCTAGTGGAGCTATGGTCCACGAGCAGTACTTC. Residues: CASGAMVHEQYF.

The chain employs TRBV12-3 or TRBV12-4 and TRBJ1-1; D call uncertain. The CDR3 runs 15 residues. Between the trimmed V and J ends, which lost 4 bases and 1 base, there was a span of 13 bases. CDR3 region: CASSYYRATNTEAFF. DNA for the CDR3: TGTGCCAGCAGTTACTATAGGGCTACGAACACTGAAGCTTTCTTT.

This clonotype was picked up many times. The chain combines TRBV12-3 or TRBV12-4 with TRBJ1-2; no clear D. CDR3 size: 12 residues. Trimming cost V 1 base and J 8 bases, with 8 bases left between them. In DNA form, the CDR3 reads TGTGCCAGCAGTTTAGTGGTGGCGGGCTACACCTTC. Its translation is CASSLVVAGYTF.

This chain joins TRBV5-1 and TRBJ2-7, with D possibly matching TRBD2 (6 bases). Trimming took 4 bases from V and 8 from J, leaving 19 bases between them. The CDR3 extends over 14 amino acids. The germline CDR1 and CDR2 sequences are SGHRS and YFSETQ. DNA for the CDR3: TGCGCCAGCAGCGTAGCGTTAGAGGGGAGGAAGCAGTACTTC. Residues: CASSVALEGRKQYF.

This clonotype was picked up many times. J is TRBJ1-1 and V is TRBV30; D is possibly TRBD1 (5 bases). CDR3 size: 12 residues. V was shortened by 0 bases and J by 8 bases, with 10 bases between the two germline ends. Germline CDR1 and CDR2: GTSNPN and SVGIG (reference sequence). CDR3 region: CAWSVGRGEAFF. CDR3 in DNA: TGTGCCTGGAGTGTGGGGAGGGGAGAAGCTTTCTTT.